The clone carrying this TCR beta chain occurred many times. Trimming took 11 bases from V and 2 from J, leaving 12 bases between them. From germline, CDR1 is SNHLY and CDR2 FYNNEI. CDR3 length: 12 residues. TCR beta VDJ combinations and CDR3 sequences were profiled from genomic DNA. TCRdb reprocessed the reads via MiXCR and lists one record per CDR3 protein. This table has about 270,000 distinct CDR3 sequences, approximately 56% appearing once. The data were obtained in a study of CD8+CD57+ T cells in acquired aplastic anemia. This sequence originates from a human donor with severe aplastic anemia or a healthy control (not recorded which). The specimen sequenced was sorted CD4+, CD8+, or CD8+CD57+ T cells (not recorded which) from PBMCs. J is TRBJ1-1 and V is TRBV2; possibly TRBD1 for D (6 bases). The CDR3: CASIQGNTEAFF. In DNA, the CDR3 is TGTGCCTCCATACAGGGCAACACTGAAGCTTTCTTT.